The 15 T cell receptor beta chains listed next were all sequenced from one sample in a study of T cells in Graves' hyperthyroidism and ophthalmopathy. From RNA transcripts, TCR beta CDR3 regions were amplified. The HTBI primer set was used in a first-round RT-PCR of the TCR CDR3. In TCRdb, the multiplex PCR reads were re-called with MiXCR into one record per CDR3 protein. The sample records about 510,000 distinct CDR3 sequences, less than 15% being singletons. The source material was blood. All receptors derive from a woman aged 35 to 49 with Graves' hyperthyroidism.

This clonotype was observed at least ten times. The chain employs TRBV7-2 and TRBJ2-7; D gene ambiguous. From germline, CDR1 is SGHTA and CDR2 FQGNSA. The ends were cut back, 1 base at V and 6 bases at J, with 13 bases in the middle. This CDR3 has 14 residues. The CDR3 DNA follows: TGTGCCAGCAGCTTAGGAGCCTCCCCTGGCGAGCAGTACTTC. Amino acids: CASSLGASPGEQYF.

The sample holds a few counts of this clonotype. The chain employs TRBV5-1 and TRBJ2-3; 7 nucleotides line up with TRBD1. V was clipped by 0 bases and J by 0 bases; unmatched bases: 4. The CDR3 spans 16 residues. CDR1 SGHRS and CDR2 YFSETQ come from the germline V gene. Written as DNA, the CDR3 is TGCGCCAGCAGCTTGGAGCCGGGACAGAGCACAGATACGCAGTATTTT. The encoded protein is CASSLEPGQSTDTQYF.

This clonotype was observed many times. This chain uses TRBV12-3 or TRBV12-4 with TRBJ2-4; D is unresolved. V gave up 5 bases and J gave up 5 bases, with 10 bases separating them. This CDR3 spans 13 amino acids. CDR3 bases: TGTGCCAGCAGTCCCATACTGGAAAACATTCAGTACTTC. Translation: CASSPILENIQYF.

This clonotype has at least ten counts. The chain recombines TRBV2 with TRBJ1-1; the D gene is possibly TRBD1 (6 bases). Trimming removed 3 bases at V and 1 base at J, with 12 bases between. Germline V gives CDR1 SNHLY, CDR2 FYNNEI. The CDR3 contains 15 residues. CDR3 loop: CASSEGATANTEAFF. For the CDR3, the DNA is TGTGCCAGCAGTGAGGGGGCGACAGCGAACACTGAAGCTTTCTTT.

The chain carries TRBV5-8 and TRBJ2-5, with a tentative D call TRBD2 (6 bases). The CDR3 runs to 16 residues. The germline CDR1 and CDR2 sequences are SGHTS and YDEGEE. V was shortened by 3 bases and J by 0 bases, with 15 bases between the two germline ends. Written as DNA, the CDR3 is TGTGCCAGCAGCTCCCTTGGGGGGACGGACCAAGAGACCCAGTACTTC. Its protein is CASSSLGGTDQETQYF.

The table lists this clonotype with many counts. This chain connects TRBV2 to TRBJ1-1, with TRBD1 as a possible D gene (6 bases). This CDR3 is 15 amino acids long. V lost 1 base and J 1 base, leaving 10 bases between the germline ends. Germline-derived CDR1 and CDR2 are SNHLY and FYNNEI. Written as DNA, the CDR3 is TGTGCCAGCAGTGAAGGACAGGATAGGAACACTGAAGCTTTCTTT. Translation gives CASSEGQDRNTEAFF.

Ten or more counts support this clonotype. V and J are TRBV10-3 and TRBJ1-1; unclear D gene. The V end was cut by 0 bases, the J end by 4 bases, with 12 bases between. CDR1 and CDR2 (germline): ENHRY, SYGVKD. CDR3 size: 15 residues. The chain's CDR3 is CAISESIAVSTEAFF. In nucleotides, the CDR3 is TGTGCCATCAGTGAGTCGATCGCAGTTAGCACTGAAGCTTTCTTT.

This clonotype was picked up many times. The V and J genes are TRBV9 and TRBJ1-1, with 8 positions matching TRBD1. This CDR3 spans 14 amino acids. V was pared by 4 bases and J by 4 bases, with 6 bases of the junction left unmatched. Germline values: CDR1 SGDLS, CDR2 YYNGEE. Written as DNA, the CDR3 is TGTGCCAGCAGCACGATCACAGGGGGCACTGAAGCTTTCTTT. This encodes CASSTITGGTEAFF.

This CDR3 is CASVPGAVLIGGYTF. In DNA form, the CDR3 reads TGTGCCAGCGTCCCGGGGGCAGTTTTGATTGGTGGCTACACCTTC. The J gene is TRBJ1-2, the V gene TRBV28, with a tentative D call TRBD1 (6 bases). Deletions cut 8 bases from V and 7 bases from J, with 23 bases between. The length of the CDR3 is 15 residues. Germline CDR1 is MDHEN and CDR2 is SYDVKM.

This clonotype was detected many times. This chain connects TRBV7-2 to TRBJ1-1; 10 bases are a match to TRBD1. Per germline, CDR1 SGHTA and CDR2 FQGNSA. Trimming removed 0 bases from V and 2 bases from J; junction bases left unmatched: 21. The CDR3 has 22 residues. The CDR3 region has the DNA TGTGCCAGCAGCTTAGCCTACTGGGAATTTTCCGGGACAGGGGTTTTTAACACTGAAGCTTTCTTT. Residues: CASSLAYWEFSGTGVFNTEAFF.

This clonotype was counted a few times. The chain has TRBV20-1 and TRBJ2-7; D ambiguous. The length of the CDR3 is 12 residues. Trimming cost V 6 bases and J 2 bases, with 11 bases left between them. Germline V gene sequence: CDR1 DFQATT, CDR2 SNEGSKA (reference sequence). CDR3 coding DNA: TGCAGTGCCGCCACAGCAGCCTACGAGCAGTACTTC. It encodes CSAATAAYEQYF.

This clonotype appeared a few times. The chain employs TRBV4-1 and TRBJ2-7; D not resolved. This CDR3 contains 14 residues. Germline CDR1 is MGHRA and CDR2 is YSYEKL. V dropped 0 bases and J dropped 7 bases, with 13 bases sitting between them. CDR3 sequence reads: CASSQDSRAIEQYF. CDR3 sequence (DNA): TGCGCCAGCAGCCAAGATTCTAGAGCAATAGAGCAGTACTTC.

This clonotype was counted many times. The CDR3 sequence is CASSGTVFNQPQHF. The CDR3 DNA is TGTGCCAGCAGTGGGACAGTATTCAATCAGCCCCAGCATTTT. The J gene is TRBJ1-5, the V gene TRBV28, with 7 bases that match TRBD1. There are 14 residues in the CDR3. J lost 3 bases, V lost 5 bases, and 4 bases had no gene match. Germline V gene lookup returns CDR1 MDHEN and CDR2 SYDVKM.

The J gene is TRBJ2-1, the V gene TRBV6-2 or TRBV6-3, with TRBD2 as a possible D gene (6 bases). V was shortened by 7 bases and J by 11 bases, with 15 bases between the two germline ends. Per the germline V gene, CDR1 is MNHEY and CDR2 is SVGEGT. The CDR3 is made up of 12 amino acids. In nucleotides, the CDR3 is TGTGCCAGCATTGGACTATCAGGCAAGCAGTTCTTC. Its translation: CASIGLSGKQFF.

The V and J genes are TRBV5-6 and TRBJ2-7, with D uncertain. The CDR3 has 14 amino acids. V was pared by 0 bases and J by 4 bases, with 11 bases between. Germline V gene sequence: CDR1 SGHDT, CDR2 YYEEEE. As DNA, the CDR3 is TGTGCCAGCAGCTTGGGTTTTAGGAGTTACGAGCAGTACTTC. Translated, it gives CASSLGFRSYEQYF. Looking up the rest from reference TRBV5-6 and TRBJ2-7 gives the full variable domain: DAGVTQSPTHLIKTRGQQVTLRCSPKSGHDTVSWYQQALGQGPQFIFQYYEEEERQRGNFPDRFSGHQFPNYSSELNVNALLLGDSALYLCASSLGFRSYEQYFGPGTRLTVT.